This passage covers 10 T cell receptor beta chains from one sample sequenced in a study of cytomegalovirus exposure and HLA in healthy donors. Primers included in the PCR were 60 Vbeta and 13 Jbeta primers. Sequencing was performed with immunoSEQ multiplex PCR; in TCRdb, only in-frame clones are kept and a portion is missing. The sample contains about 110,000 clones, 76% of which appear only once. The sample taken for sequencing was PBMCs. Every receptor here comes from a man aged 25 to 40 in good health and CMV-seropositive.

The chain links TRBV6-5 to TRBJ1-1, with a tentative D call TRBD1 (6 bases). The CDR3 is made up of 15 amino acids. Trimming pared 7 bases from V and 1 base from J, leaving 16 bases between. The germline CDR1 and CDR2 sequences are MNHEY and SVGAGI. The chain's CDR3 is CASTPWGRKNTEAFF. In DNA form, the CDR3 reads TGTGCCAGCACCCCCTGGGGGCGGAAGAACACTGAAGCTTTCTTT.

Here the CDR3 DNA reads TGTGCCAGCAGCTTAGCGGCAGGGGGTGGACAGCCCCAGCATTTT. Translated: CASSLAAGGGQPQHF. J is TRBJ1-5 and V is TRBV7-6; TRBD1 agrees at 7 bases. Germline V gene data show CDR1 as SGHVS and CDR2 as FNYEAQ. This CDR3 contains 15 residues. With 0 bases clipped from V and 7 bases from J, the junction kept 6 bases outside the gene matches.

The rearrangement joins TRBV28 to TRBJ2-5; no firm D call. V lost 11 bases to trimming and J lost 14 bases, with 24 bases between them. Per the germline V gene, CDR1 is MDHEN and CDR2 is SYDVKM. CDR3 length equals 12 residues. CDR3 sequence reads: CAASPESRAPYF. Here the CDR3 DNA reads TGTGCCGCATCCCCCGAGTCACGCGCCCCCTACTTC.

CDR3 residues: CASSFGQGFSNQPQHF. For the CDR3, the DNA is TGTGCCAGCAGCTTCGGACAGGGCTTTAGCAATCAGCCCCAGCATTTT. The genes are TRBV7-9 and TRBJ1-5, with 8 bases lining up with TRBD1. Germline values: CDR1 SEHNR, CDR2 FQNEAQ (reference sequence). J was trimmed by 0 bases and V by 3 bases; bases with no gene match: 4. This CDR3 region has 16 residues.

The genes are TRBV5-4 and TRBJ2-7; 12 bases are a match to TRBD2. The junction had 7 bases not matched to a gene; V was cut back by 4 bases and J by 2 bases. CDR3 length: 16 amino acids. CDR1 is SGHNT, CDR2 YYREEE, per germline (reference sequence). CDR3 sequence (DNA): TGTGCCAGCAGCGCCGGGACTAGCGGGCTCCCCTACGAGCAGTACTTC. Residues: CASSAGTSGLPYEQYF.

This clone was detected once. The chain has TRBV4-3 and TRBJ1-2, with D hard to call. Germline assignment: CDR1 LGHNA and CDR2 YSLEER. The V end was cut by 8 bases, the J end by 4 bases, with 17 bases between. The CDR3 consists of 14 residues. CDR3 bases: TGCGCCAGCTCCCCAGCGGGGTCCCTCTATGGCTACACCTTC. It encodes CASSPAGSLYGYTF.

The rearrangement links TRBV10-3 to TRBJ2-7, with D possibly matching TRBD1 (6 bases). CDR1 is ENHRY and CDR2 is SYGVKD in the germline V gene. This CDR3 comprises 13 residues. V was clipped by 8 bases and J by 2 bases, with 13 bases between them. Here the CDR3 reads CAIGTQGTYEQYF. CDR3 DNA: TGTGCCATCGGCACACAGGGTACCTACGAGCAGTACTTC.

The J gene is TRBJ2-2, the V gene TRBV11-2, with TRBD1 matching over 7 bases. The germline gives CDR1 SGHAT, CDR2 FQNNGV. The V segment lost 5 bases and the J segment 0 bases; nucleotides outside the gene matches: 3. The CDR3 has 15 residues. The CDR3 spells CASSPTGTNTGELFF. The CDR3 region has the DNA TGTGCCAGCAGCCCGACAGGGACGAACACCGGGGAGCTGTTTTTT. Combining the CDR3 with reference TRBV11-2 and TRBJ2-2 gives the whole variable domain EAGVAQSPRYKIIEKRQSVAFWCNPISGHATLYWYQQILGQGPKLLIQFQNNGVVDDSQLPKDRFSAERLKGVDSTLKIQPAKLEDSAVYLCASSPTGTNTGELFFGEGSRLTVL.

CDR3 sequence: CASTQQGAEETQYF. DNA for the CDR3: TGTGCCAGCACCCAACAGGGGGCTGAAGAGACCCAGTACTTC. The chain recombines TRBV6-6 with TRBJ2-5; 9 positions agree with TRBD1. The CDR3 has 14 amino acids. Germline CDR1 MNHNY, CDR2 SVGAGI (reference sequence). V gave up 7 bases and J gave up 3 bases; unmatched junction bases: 6.

The chain recombines TRBV7-2 with TRBJ2-3; 10 bases are shared with TRBD2. Trimming at V came to 1 base and at J to 6 bases, leaving 7 bases not matched to a gene. Germline values: CDR1 SGHTA, CDR2 FQGNSA. The CDR3 runs 16 residues. CDR3 region: CASSLVSGGPQDTQYF. CDR3 nucleotide sequence: TGTGCCAGCAGCTTAGTTAGCGGGGGGCCGCAGGATACGCAGTATTTT.